The 15 T cell receptor beta chains in this list originate from one sample, sequenced in a study of PD-1 blockade in classical Hodgkin lymphoma. All patients relapsed after autologous stem cell transplantation, and brentuximab vedotin exposure varied. Assay: immunoSEQ multiplex PCR; the TCRdb copy retains only in-frame clones and omits some. The table includes approximately 60,000 clones, 88% detected once. The sample in question was peripheral blood mononuclear cells (PBMCs), obtained at baseline. These receptors all stem from a human donor with classical Hodgkin lymphoma.

This sequence joins TRBV27 and TRBJ1-2, with 10 positions matching TRBD1. The CDR3 runs 16 residues. Trimming removed 6 bases from V and 7 bases from J; junction bases left unmatched: 14. From germline, CDR1 is MNHEY and CDR2 SMNVEV (reference sequence). The chain's CDR3 is CASSPPTGTGDSGYTF. The CDR3 nucleotides read TGTGCCAGCAGCCCCCCCACCGGGACAGGGGATTCTGGCTACACCTTC.

This clone was detected once. This chain uses TRBV19 with TRBJ2-6, with D hard to call. The V and J ends lost 3 bases and 2 bases respectively, with 5 bases between them. The germline gives CDR1 LNHDA, CDR2 SQIVND (reference sequence). The CDR3 length is 14 residues. The chain's CDR3 is CASSIRAGANVLTF. The CDR3 region has the DNA TGTGCCAGTAGTATTAGGGCTGGGGCCAACGTCCTGACTTTC.

This clone was detected a few times. This rearrangement joins TRBV27 to TRBJ2-3; TRBD1 is a possible D gene (5 bases). The CDR3 is 15 residues long. V was shortened by 6 bases and J by 1 base, with 14 bases between the two germline ends. The germline CDR1 and CDR2 sequences are MNHEY and SMNVEV (reference sequence). The CDR3 here is CASRGDSRGTDTQYF. CDR3 DNA: TGTGCCAGCAGAGGGGATAGCAGGGGCACAGATACGCAGTATTTT.

The chain joins TRBV6-6 to TRBJ2-3, with 7 nucleotides matching TRBD1. The length of the CDR3 is 16 residues. J was trimmed by 5 bases and V by 2 bases; bases with no gene match: 10. From germline, CDR1 is MNHNY and CDR2 SVGAGI (reference sequence). The CDR3 nucleotides read TGTGCCAGCAGTTACCGCCAGGGGGTCTCGCGAGATACGCAGTATTTT. Protein: CASSYRQGVSRDTQYF.

The rearrangement uses TRBV7-8 and TRBJ1-1; D gene unclear. The V gene lost 1 base and the J gene lost 1 base, with 10 bases spanning the gap. The germline gives CDR1 SGHVS, CDR2 FQNEAQ. The CDR3 has 15 residues. The CDR3 sequence: CASSLGINQNTEAFF. For the CDR3, the DNA is TGTGCCAGCAGCTTAGGTATTAACCAGAACACTGAAGCTTTCTTT.

The chain joins TRBV28 to TRBJ1-1; D is undetermined. Germline CDR1 reads MDHEN; CDR2 reads SYDVKM. Trimming shortened V by 2 bases and J by 0 bases, and 13 bases separated the two germline ends. This CDR3 has 16 residues. This CDR3 reads CASSLGGGFMNTEAFF. In DNA, the CDR3 is TGTGCCAGCAGTTTAGGTGGAGGATTTATGAACACTGAAGCTTTCTTT.

CDR3 region: CASSYTGLAGETQYF. CDR3 bases: TGTGCCAGCAGTTACACGGGACTAGCGGGAGAGACCCAGTACTTC. The chain employs TRBV6-5 and TRBJ2-5, with 12 positions matching TRBD2. Trimming removed 2 bases from V and 4 bases from J; junction bases left unmatched: 2. CDR3 length: 15 amino acids. CDR1 is MNHEY and CDR2 is SVGAGI in the germline V gene.

The rearrangement joins TRBV14 to TRBJ2-7; no clear D. This CDR3 is 13 amino acids long. Germline V gives CDR1 SGHDN, CDR2 FVKESK. V shed 0 bases and J shed 7 bases, with 10 bases lying between them. The CDR3 region has the DNA TGTGCCAGCAGCCAAGATGGGCCGAATGAGCAGTACTTC. Encoded protein: CASSQDGPNEQYF. The full variable domain, rest sourced from reference TRBV14 and TRBJ2-7, is EAGVTQFPSHSVIEKGQTVTLRCDPISGHDNLYWYRRVMGKEIKFLLHFVKESKQDESGMPNNRFLAERTGGTYSTLKVQPAELEDSGVYFCASSQDGPNEQYFGPGTRLTVT.

This chain joins TRBV4-3 and TRBJ2-1; D call uncertain. CDR1 is LGHNA, CDR2 YSLEER, per germline. The CDR3 has 15 amino acids. Deletions cut 1 base from V and 1 base from J, with 8 bases between. This CDR3 is CASSQAGGSYNEQFF. The DNA for the CDR3 is TGCGCCAGCAGCCAAGCTGGCGGATCCTACAATGAGCAGTTCTTC.

The J gene is TRBJ2-3, the V gene TRBV7-3; 12 nucleotides agree with TRBD2. This CDR3 contains 17 residues. The germline gives CDR1 SGHTA, CDR2 FQGTGA. With V trimmed by 3 bases and J by 3 bases, 7 bases remained unmatched. DNA of the CDR3: TGTGCCAGCAGCTTTCTAGCGGGGGGGCCGAGGACAGATACGCAGTATTTT. Translated: CASSFLAGGPRTDTQYF.

This rearrangement joins TRBV29-1 to TRBJ1-1; 7 bases are a match to TRBD1. V lost 6 bases, J lost 3 bases, and 7 bases stayed unmatched. In germline, CDR1 is SQVTM, CDR2 ANQGSEA. The CDR3 is 13 amino acids. The CDR3 region is CSVLPGQYTEAFF. CDR3 DNA sequence: TGCAGCGTACTACCGGGACAGTACACTGAAGCTTTCTTT.

In this sample, this clone turned up once. The chain employs TRBV9 and TRBJ2-5; 8 nucleotides align to TRBD2. Germline CDR1 and CDR2: SGDLS and YYNGEE. The CDR3 spans 16 residues. Trimming took 2 bases from V and 5 from J; bases not matched to a gene: 11. Written as DNA, the CDR3 is TGTGCCAGCAGCGTCTTTGCGGGGGGTCTCCGGGAGACCCAGTACTTC. Protein product: CASSVFAGGLRETQYF.

This clone was picked up a small number of times. The chain carries TRBV5-1 and TRBJ2-4; the D gene is possibly TRBD1 (8 bases). This CDR3 has 15 amino acids. V was shortened by 2 bases and J by 9 bases, with 18 bases between the two germline ends. Germline V CDR1 and CDR2: SGHRS, YFSETQ. CDR3 DNA: TGCGCCAGCAGCTTAGTCGACAGGGGAGGGGGCATTCAGTACTTC. Translating it yields CASSLVDRGGGIQYF. Full variable domain (outside the CDR3, taken from reference TRBV5-1 and TRBJ2-4): KAGVTQTPRYLIKTRGQQVTLSCSPISGHRSVSWYQQTPGQGLQFLFEYFSETQRNKGNFPGRFSGRQFSNSRSEMNVSTLELGDSALYLCASSLVDRGGGIQYFGAGTRLSVL.

V and J are TRBV18 and TRBJ1-2; 7 positions match TRBD1. The V and J ends lost 2 bases and 3 bases, in that order; junction bases with no gene match: 12. CDR3 size: 17 residues. CDR1 is KGHSH, CDR2 LQKENI, per germline. CDR3 sequence (DNA): TGTGCCAGCTCACCAGGACATACCCTCCAGGGGGACTATGGCTACACCTTC. This translates into CASSPGHTLQGDYGYTF.

This clone was counted only a few times. The J gene is TRBJ1-2, the V gene TRBV11-3; 8 nucleotides match TRBD1. The trim removed 1 base at V and 13 bases at J, leaving 5 bases unmatched. The CDR3 spans 12 residues. The germline V gene has CDR1 SGHNT and CDR2 YENEEA. As DNA, the CDR3 is TGTGCCAGCAGCTTAGGGACAGGGAGCACCACCTTC. This translates into CASSLGTGSTTF.